These 5 T cell receptor beta chains share one sample of origin, sequenced in a study of blood T cell repertoires in COVID-19. Produced via immunoSEQ multiplex PCR; TCRdb's table is partial and in-frame only. The data contain 200,000 to 300,000 clones, 65% to 90% of them singletons. The sequenced material came from peripheral blood. These receptors came from a man aged 40-55 years who had recovered from COVID-19.

DNA of the CDR3: TGTGCTAGTGGTTTTGCGGGGGGGACCACAGATACGCAGTATTTT. Translated, it gives CASGFAGGTTDTQYF. This chain links TRBV12-5 with TRBJ2-3; 9 bases are shared with TRBD2. With V trimmed by 3 bases and J by 2 bases, 3 bases remained unmatched. Germline V gives CDR1 LGHNT, CDR2 FRNRAP. The CDR3 length is 15 residues.

This clone showed up just once. The chain has TRBV10-1 and TRBJ2-1, with 9 bases matching TRBD1. This CDR3 has 14 residues. Losses at the gene ends were 7 bases for V and 8 bases for J; bases not matched to a gene: 9. Per the germline V gene, CDR1 is WNHNN and CDR2 is SYGVQD (reference sequence). CDR3 amino acids: CASNNRGLSHEQFF. Written as DNA, the CDR3 is TGCGCCAGCAATAACAGGGGGCTATCTCATGAGCAGTTCTTC.

V and J are TRBV29-1 and TRBJ2-5; 7 nucleotides line up with TRBD2. Germline CDR1 SQVTM, CDR2 ANQGSEA. J lost 1 base, V lost 6 bases, and 8 bases had no gene match. This CDR3 contains 14 residues. As DNA, the CDR3 is TGCAGCGTCGCCTCAAGCGGGATCCAAGAGACCCAGTACTTC. Amino acids: CSVASSGIQETQYF.

The J gene is TRBJ1-6, the V gene TRBV6-2 or TRBV6-3, with TRBD1 identical over 9 bases. CDR3 length equals 15 residues. V lost 5 bases to trimming and J lost 7 bases; unmatched junction nucleotides: 6. From germline, CDR1 is MNHEY and CDR2 SVGEGT. For the CDR3, the DNA is TGTGCCAGCAGTGACCCCGGGACAGGGAATTCACCCCTCCACTTT. This gives the protein CASSDPGTGNSPLHF.

The sample holds many counts of this clone. This chain joins TRBV10-2 and TRBJ1-2; TRBD1 agrees at 7 bases. Germline V gene sequence: CDR1 WSHSY, CDR2 SAAADI. The CDR3 runs 11 residues. The junction had 3 bases not matched to a gene; V was cut back by 10 bases and J by 4 bases. The CDR3 protein is CAIRDSYGYTF. In DNA form, the CDR3 reads TGCGCCATCCGGGACAGCTATGGCTACACCTTC.